Listed below are T cell receptor beta chains from one sample, sequenced in a study of blood T cells in healthy people across ages. TCRdb analysed the 5' RACE reads with MiXCR anew, one entry per CDR3 protein. The sample holds 1.8 million or so distinct CDR3 sequences, around 42% seen once. Sequenced material: blood. These receptors originate from a human donor in good health. Each CDR3 is given without its conserved first and last residue. Clone size is shown for a subset of rows, as once, few, many or a class of expanded clone.

V gene: TRBV12-3/TRBV12-4
clone size: -
J gene: TRBJ2-3
CDR3 protein: ASSSRTGMRTDTQY

V gene: TRBV7-9
clone size: once
J gene: TRBJ2-1
CDR3 protein: AGRTSGNDEQF

V gene: TRBV6-6
clone size: -
J gene: TRBJ2-5
CDR3 protein: ASREQGAKTQY

V gene: TRBV6-1
clone size: -
J gene: TRBJ2-5
CDR3 protein: ASSEVPGTSRETQY

V gene: TRBV7-9
clone size: -
J gene: TRBJ2-1
CDR3 protein: ASSPTDREEQF

V gene: TRBV6-5
clone size: -
J gene: -
CDR3 protein: ASRIAGTISQETQY

V gene: TRBV5-1
clone size: few
J gene: TRBJ2-3
CDR3 protein: ASMALYTDTQY

V gene: TRBV6-2/TRBV6-3
clone size: -
J gene: TRBJ1-1
CDR3 protein: ASSYSNPGYTEAF

V gene: TRBV15
clone size: -
J gene: TRBJ2-3
CDR3 protein: ATSRTVGTQY

V gene: TRBV4-1
clone size: -
J gene: -
CDR3 protein: ASRTSGVHNEQY

V gene: TRBV10-2
clone size: -
J gene: TRBJ1-2
CDR3 protein: ASSPNRDSTNYGYT

V gene: TRBV7-9
clone size: -
J gene: TRBJ2-1
CDR3 protein: ASSSVIPGGPGNEQF

V gene: TRBV7-2
clone size: -
J gene: TRBJ1-5
CDR3 protein: AGSSGGRINQPQH

V gene: TRBV7-2
clone size: few
J gene: TRBJ2-1
CDR3 protein: ASSLVLAEGQQF

V gene: TRBV4-3
clone size: -
J gene: TRBJ1-4
CDR3 protein: ASSQNDGNEKLF

V gene: TRBV28
clone size: -
J gene: -
CDR3 protein: ASSPGQGEEYEQY

V gene: TRBV20-1
clone size: -
J gene: TRBJ2-1
CDR3 protein: SADPGTSSYNEQF

V gene: TRBV12-3/TRBV12-4
clone size: many
J gene: TRBJ1-1
CDR3 protein: ASSRTANTEAF

V gene: TRBV11-2
clone size: -
J gene: TRBJ2-5
CDR3 protein: ASSRTGLKKIQETQY

V gene: TRBV20-1
clone size: once
J gene: TRBJ2-3
CDR3 protein: SVGSGGPSPTDTQY

V gene: TRBV11-2
clone size: -
J gene: TRBJ2-1
CDR3 protein: ASSSLSGVSYNEQF

V gene: TRBV9
clone size: -
J gene: TRBJ2-1
CDR3 protein: ASSARKSGTKRGEQF

V gene: TRBV7-9
clone size: -
J gene: TRBJ1-6
CDR3 protein: ASSRTVGHNNSPLH

V gene: TRBV28
clone size: -
J gene: TRBJ1-2
CDR3 protein: ASSSPGTGGKSYT

V gene: TRBV7-2
clone size: once
J gene: TRBJ1-2
CDR3 protein: ASSPRASGGTNYGYT

V gene: TRBV24-1
clone size: -
J gene: TRBJ2-1
CDR3 protein: ATSDLAGRNYNEQF

V gene: TRBV3-1
clone size: few
J gene: TRBJ2-7
CDR3 protein: ASSHPSSEQY

V gene: TRBV5-1
clone size: -
J gene: TRBJ2-2
CDR3 protein: ASSNHTGELF

V gene: TRBV7-2
clone size: few
J gene: TRBJ2-5
CDR3 protein: ASSLRRTVKETQY

V gene: TRBV29-1
clone size: few
J gene: TRBJ1-1
CDR3 protein: SVEGRMRGLRNEAF

V gene: TRBV13
clone size: -
J gene: TRBJ2-5
CDR3 protein: ASSSSGWTGGEETQY

V gene: TRBV4-3
clone size: -
J gene: TRBJ1-1
CDR3 protein: ASSPSITSENTEAF

V gene: TRBV27
clone size: few
J gene: TRBJ2-6
CDR3 protein: ASSLGPGSSGANVLT

V gene: TRBV15
clone size: few
J gene: TRBJ2-7
CDR3 protein: ATSSDRDDEQY

V gene: TRBV6-6
clone size: few
J gene: TRBJ2-5
CDR3 protein: ASRGTWTVSETQY

V gene: TRBV27
clone size: -
J gene: TRBJ2-1
CDR3 protein: ASSIRGLKNNEQF

V gene: TRBV7-3
clone size: -
J gene: TRBJ2-3
CDR3 protein: ASSLIGTGGTDTQY

V gene: TRBV15
clone size: -
J gene: TRBJ1-6
CDR3 protein: ATSRSGQDGSPLH

V gene: TRBV20-1
clone size: -
J gene: TRBJ2-5
CDR3 protein: SPYLQETQY

V gene: TRBV5-1
clone size: -
J gene: TRBJ1-4
CDR3 protein: ASSFQGAQNEKLF

V gene: TRBV5-5
clone size: -
J gene: TRBJ1-1
CDR3 protein: ASSLVQGAPEAF

V gene: TRBV7-9
clone size: -
J gene: TRBJ2-1
CDR3 protein: ASSYGTKNNEQF

V gene: TRBV28
clone size: once
J gene: TRBJ2-3
CDR3 protein: ASSDYGDTQY

V gene: TRBV29-1
clone size: -
J gene: TRBJ1-2
CDR3 protein: SVDRQGKEGYT

V gene: TRBV7-9
clone size: -
J gene: TRBJ2-7
CDR3 protein: ASSSVDRVYEQY

V gene: TRBV5-1
clone size: -
J gene: TRBJ2-2
CDR3 protein: ASSPQGPTGELF

V gene: TRBV12-3/TRBV12-4
clone size: -
J gene: TRBJ1-6
CDR3 protein: ASSLGGDDSPLH

V gene: TRBV5-6
clone size: -
J gene: TRBJ2-5
CDR3 protein: ASSLDSQRQY

V gene: TRBV20-1
clone size: -
J gene: TRBJ1-2
CDR3 protein: SARDYQGGDRQVTNYGYT

V gene: TRBV5-1
clone size: -
J gene: TRBJ2-2
CDR3 protein: ASSLDLLRGTGELF

V gene: TRBV6-2/TRBV6-3
clone size: once
J gene: TRBJ2-4
CDR3 protein: ASSPTGTGAGAKNIQY

V gene: TRBV29-1
clone size: many
J gene: TRBJ1-2
CDR3 protein: SAAKRQTNYGYT

V gene: TRBV5-1
clone size: -
J gene: TRBJ2-5
CDR3 protein: ASTFGSNEPHYEQY

V gene: TRBV27
clone size: -
J gene: TRBJ2-7
CDR3 protein: ASSYAPVGYAQY

V gene: TRBV29-1
clone size: many
J gene: TRBJ2-7
CDR3 protein: SVVFYSTSSYEQY

V gene: TRBV6-5
clone size: few
J gene: TRBJ1-5
CDR3 protein: ASSDKTDQPQH

V gene: TRBV4-1
clone size: -
J gene: TRBJ2-1
CDR3 protein: ASSQSLAGGYNEQF

V gene: TRBV21-1
clone size: -
J gene: TRBJ1-6
CDR3 protein: ASSKPNSPLH

V gene: TRBV5-1
clone size: -
J gene: TRBJ1-2
CDR3 protein: ASSSDSHGYT